Listed here are 7 T cell receptor beta chains from one sample, sequenced in a study of CD4 and CD8 cells across lung adenocarcinoma regions. MiXCR, run by TCRdb on the PCR reads, gives a single entry per CDR3 protein. The table has some 11,000 distinct CDR3 sequences, under 55% seen once. Material: CD8+ T cells from the margin of a lung tumor. The receptors originated from a female donor with lung adenocarcinoma. The CD4 and CD8 labels of this study may be unreliable.

The chain has TRBV6-1 and TRBJ2-3; 8 nucleotides align to TRBD2. J was trimmed by 12 bases and V by 5 bases; bases with no gene match: 19. CDR1 and CDR2 from the germline V gene are MNHNS and SASEGT. The CDR3 has 16 amino acids. CDR3 sequence (DNA): TGTGCCAGCAGTCCTAGCGGGCTCCCAACCAAAAACATTCAGTATTTT. It encodes CASSPSGLPTKNIQYF.

This clonotype appeared a few times. This sequence joins TRBV30 and TRBJ1-1; 7 bases are a match to TRBD1. CDR1 is GTSNPN, CDR2 SVGIG, per germline (reference sequence). V gave up 3 bases and J gave up 0 bases; unmatched junction bases: 7. This CDR3 region has 15 residues. CDR3 nucleotide sequence: TGTGCCTGGAGGGGTGACAGGGCTATGAACACTGAAGCTTTCTTT. Encoded protein: CAWRGDRAMNTEAFF.

This clonotype was picked up many times. The V and J genes are TRBV6-1 and TRBJ1-1, with D uncertain. The V gene lost 7 bases and the J gene lost 0 bases, with 12 bases spanning the gap. Germline values: CDR1 MNHNS, CDR2 SASEGT. This CDR3 has 14 amino acids. CDR3 sequence (DNA): TGTGCCAGCATGCGGCAAGCCATGAACACTGAAGCTTTCTTT. It yields the protein CASMRQAMNTEAFF.

Note on this clonotype: Possible read error: a much larger clone is one base away. The chain has TRBV20-1 and TRBJ2-1; TRBD2 is a possible D gene (7 bases). Matching the DNA end better, TRBJ2-7 makes the J call doubtful. The CDR3 loop spans 13 amino acids. The germline CDR1 and CDR2 sequences are DFQATT and SNEGSKA (reference sequence). CDR3 region: CSAGGRPDNEQYF. The DNA of the CDR3 is TGCAGTGCCGGGGGGCGGCCCGACAATGAGCAGTACTTC.

This clonotype was counted a few times. The chain joins TRBV10-1 to TRBJ1-1; D may be TRBD1 (5 bases). The CDR3 consists of 13 residues. CDR1 is WNHNN and CDR2 is SYGVQD in the germline V gene (reference sequence). V lost 10 bases, J lost 1 base, and 13 bases lay in between. CDR3 DNA sequence: TGCGCCACGTCGATTGGGGGGAACACTGAAGCTTTCTTT. Amino acid sequence: CATSIGGNTEAFF.

This clonotype was found many times. V gene TRBV11-1 combines with J gene TRBJ1-1; D is ambiguous. The CDR3 loop spans 14 amino acids. The germline V gene has CDR1 SGHAT and CDR2 FQDESV (reference sequence). The V end was cut by 5 bases, the J end by 2 bases, with 12 bases between. CDR3 nucleotides: TGTGCCAGCAGCCGGGGAGCTCACAACACTGAAGCTTTCTTT. Amino acids: CASSRGAHNTEAFF.

The chain joins TRBV10-3 to TRBJ2-3; 8 nucleotides match TRBD1. This CDR3 contains 14 residues. V was pared by 6 bases and J by 6 bases, with 8 bases of the junction left unmatched. Per germline, CDR1 ENHRY and CDR2 SYGVKD. The CDR3 DNA follows: TGTGCCATCAGACTGGGACAGGAGGGGGATACGCAGTATTTT. Residues: CAIRLGQEGDTQYF.